This TCR beta chain was identified in a study of T cells in Graves' hyperthyroidism and ophthalmopathy. Many counts were recorded for this clonotype. The PBMCs were taken from approximately 11 ml of fresh peripheral blood. Amplified TCR beta CDR3 regions derived from RNA transcripts. TCR CDR3 underwent first-round RT-PCR with the HTBI primer set. TCRdb analysed the multiplex PCR reads with MiXCR anew, one entry per CDR3 protein. Here the sample spans under 350,000 distinct CDR3 sequences, about a sixth being singletons. V was trimmed by 6 bases and J by 2 bases, leaving 11 bases between them. This CDR3 spans 13 amino acids. The germline V gene has CDR1 MDHEN and CDR2 SYDVKM.

This sequence originates from a woman aged 60-75 years with Graves' ophthalmopathy. Sample: blood. The V and J genes are TRBV28 and TRBJ2-7; D ambiguous. CDR3 nucleotides: TGTGCCAGCAGCCACCCTCCCGCCTACGAGCAGTACTTC. Protein sequence: CASSHPPAYEQYF.